The following is a TCR beta chain sequence with its context. This specimen comes from a study of T-cell reconstitution after alpha-beta-depleted transplantation in children. Per germline, CDR1 MGHDK and CDR2 SYGVNS. CDR3 length: 17 residues. After removal of 4 bases from V and 8 bases from J, the junction contained 12 bases not matched to a gene. The library targeted TCRbeta and was prepared with unique molecular identifiers. MiXCR was run by TCRdb on the PCR reads, yielding one entry per CDR3 protein. The sample records about 410,000 distinct CDR3 sequences, approximately 20% being singletons. The starting material was PBMCs from the stem cell graft donor, obtained from the stem cell graft. This TCR was recovered from a human donor who donated a stem cell graft to a child with acute myeloid leukemia. This chain links TRBV25-1 with TRBJ2-1; the match to TRBD2 covers 12 bases. The CDR3 sequence: CASSAKPSSGRAHEQFF. CDR3 nucleotides: TGTGCCAGCAGTGCCAAACCATCTAGCGGGAGGGCCCATGAGCAGTTCTTC.